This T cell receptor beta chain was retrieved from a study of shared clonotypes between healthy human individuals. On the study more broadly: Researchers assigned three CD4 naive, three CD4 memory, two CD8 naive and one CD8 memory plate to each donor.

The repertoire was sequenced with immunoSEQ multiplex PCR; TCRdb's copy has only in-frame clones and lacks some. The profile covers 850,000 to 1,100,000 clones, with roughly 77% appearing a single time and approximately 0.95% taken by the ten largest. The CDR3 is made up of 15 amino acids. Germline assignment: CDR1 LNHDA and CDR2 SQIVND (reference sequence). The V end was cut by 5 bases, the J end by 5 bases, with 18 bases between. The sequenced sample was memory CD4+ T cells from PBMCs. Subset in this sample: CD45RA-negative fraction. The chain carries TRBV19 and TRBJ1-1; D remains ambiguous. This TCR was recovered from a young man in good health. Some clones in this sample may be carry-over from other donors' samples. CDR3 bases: TGTGCCAGTAGTTACTTGGGGAGGTCGATGACTGAAGCTTTCTTT. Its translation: CASSYLGRSMTEAFF.